This TCR beta chain was observed in a study of CXCR3-negative and CXCR3-positive naive CD8 T cells. Through 5' RACE with UMI labels, the TRB cDNA libraries were prepared. TCRdb re-called the 5' RACE reads and catalogs CDR3 proteins one per entry, DNA excluded. The data include more than 40,000 distinct CDR3 sequences; the top ten clones carry 1.6%. Naivety in CD8+ T cells corresponded to a CD45RO-CCR7+CD27+CD95- phenotype. This CDR3 is built from 14 residues. Looked up from germline, CDR1 is MDHEN and CDR2 is SYDVKM. The sequencing sample was made of naive CXCR3- CD8+ T cells from blood. Subset given: CD45RO-CCR7+CD27+CD95- naive CD8+ T cells lacking CXCR3 (TNR3-). The gene calls are TRBV28 and TRBJ2-7; lacking DNA, the TRBD2 call made by TCRdb goes unchecked. The receptor's source is a human donor in good health. Some clones in this sample may be carry-over from other donors' samples. The CDR3: CASSLRLGRDEQYF.